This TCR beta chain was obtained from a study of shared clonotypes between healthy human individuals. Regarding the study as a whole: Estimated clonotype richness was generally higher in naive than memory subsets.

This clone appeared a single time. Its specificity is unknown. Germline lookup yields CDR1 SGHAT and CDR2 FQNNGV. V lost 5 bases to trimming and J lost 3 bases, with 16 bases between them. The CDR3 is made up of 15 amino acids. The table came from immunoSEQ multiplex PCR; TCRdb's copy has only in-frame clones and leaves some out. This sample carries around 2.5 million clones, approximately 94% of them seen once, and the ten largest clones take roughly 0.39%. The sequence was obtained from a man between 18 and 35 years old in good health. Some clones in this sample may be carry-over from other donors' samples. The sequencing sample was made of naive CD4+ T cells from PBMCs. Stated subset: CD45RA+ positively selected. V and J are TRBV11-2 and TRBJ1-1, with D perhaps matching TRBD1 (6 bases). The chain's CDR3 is CASSPTRGPDTEAFF. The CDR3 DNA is TGTGCCAGCAGCCCTACCCGGGGGCCAGACACTGAAGCTTTCTTT.